This is a list of T cell receptor beta chains from one sample in a study of blood T cell repertoires in COVID-19. Measured with immunoSEQ multiplex PCR; TCRdb has only the in-frame clones, and not every one. The sample lists approximately 70,000 clones; roughly 87% were seen once. Sample: peripheral blood. These TCRs come from a human donor in a cohort sampled during active COVID-19. The CDR3 runs from the conserved cysteine through the conserved F or W.

J gene: TRBJ1-6
V gene: TRBV30
CDR3 protein: CAWSSGQGSSPLHF

J gene: TRBJ1-6
V gene: TRBV28
CDR3 protein: CASSRPRGNSPLHF

J gene: TRBJ1-3
V gene: TRBV18
CDR3 protein: CASSPPGGNSGNTIYF

J gene: TRBJ1-1
V gene: TRBV7-9
CDR3 protein: CASSFRGQGAKGTEAFF

J gene: TRBJ1-6
V gene: TRBV18
CDR3 protein: CASSTMDRGSPLHF

J gene: TRBJ1-2
V gene: TRBV30
CDR3 protein: CAWGGENGYTF

J gene: TRBJ1-1
V gene: TRBV15
CDR3 protein: CATSRVVSGSTEAFF

J gene: TRBJ2-7
V gene: TRBV5-4
CDR3 protein: CASSLQRGGYEQYF

J gene: TRBJ1-2
V gene: TRBV18
CDR3 protein: CASSPLAGEIEGYTF

J gene: TRBJ2-7
V gene: TRBV4-1
CDR3 protein: CASSQQDISYEQYF

J gene: TRBJ1-2
V gene: TRBV14
CDR3 protein: CASSQDLTLYGYTF

J gene: TRBJ2-7
V gene: TRBV6-5
CDR3 protein: CASSYSGRGYEQYF

J gene: TRBJ1-2
V gene: TRBV30
CDR3 protein: CAWSVGAGGYGYTF

J gene: TRBJ1-1
V gene: TRBV12-3/TRBV12-4
CDR3 protein: CASSEAGNPAFF

J gene: TRBJ2-5
V gene: TRBV27
CDR3 protein: CASSRQGTGETQYF

J gene: TRBJ1-1
V gene: TRBV6-5
CDR3 protein: CASSYGRSVTEAFF